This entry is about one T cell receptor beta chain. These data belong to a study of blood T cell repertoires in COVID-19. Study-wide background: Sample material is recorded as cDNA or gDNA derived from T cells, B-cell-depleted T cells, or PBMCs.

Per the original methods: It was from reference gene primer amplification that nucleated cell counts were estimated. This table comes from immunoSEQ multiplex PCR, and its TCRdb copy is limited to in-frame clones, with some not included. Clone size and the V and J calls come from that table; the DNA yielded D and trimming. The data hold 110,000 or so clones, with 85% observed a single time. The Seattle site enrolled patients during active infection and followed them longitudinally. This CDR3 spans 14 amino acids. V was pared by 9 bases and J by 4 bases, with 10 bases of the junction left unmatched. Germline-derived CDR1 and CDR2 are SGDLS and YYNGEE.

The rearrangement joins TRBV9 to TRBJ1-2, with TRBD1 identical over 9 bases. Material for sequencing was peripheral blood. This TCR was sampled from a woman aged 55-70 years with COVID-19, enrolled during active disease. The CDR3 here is CATSQGAAPYGYTF. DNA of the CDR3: TGTGCCACTTCACAGGGGGCTGCCCCCTATGGCTACACCTTC.